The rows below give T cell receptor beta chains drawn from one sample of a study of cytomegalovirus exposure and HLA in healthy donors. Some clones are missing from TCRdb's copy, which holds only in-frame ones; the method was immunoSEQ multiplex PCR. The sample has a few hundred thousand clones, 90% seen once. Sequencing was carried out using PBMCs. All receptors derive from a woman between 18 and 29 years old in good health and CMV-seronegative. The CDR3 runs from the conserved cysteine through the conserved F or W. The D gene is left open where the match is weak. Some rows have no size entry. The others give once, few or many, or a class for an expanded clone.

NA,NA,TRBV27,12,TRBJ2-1,TGTGCCAGCAGTCGGACAGCAGGGGAGCAGTTCTTC,CASSRTAGEQFF
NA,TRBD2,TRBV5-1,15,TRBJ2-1,TGCGCCAGCAGCGCCACTAGCGGGGGGGCAGATGAGCAGTTCTTC,CASSATSGGADEQFF
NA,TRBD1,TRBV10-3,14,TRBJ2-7,TGTGCCATCAGTGAACCGGACAGGGCGGCCGAGCAGTACTTC,CAISEPDRAAEQYF
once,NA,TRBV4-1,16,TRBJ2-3,TGCGCCAGCAGCCAAGATCGATCCGCTCCTCGGGATACGCAGTATTTT,CASSQDRSAPRDTQYF
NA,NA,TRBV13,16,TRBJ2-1,TGTGCCAGCAGCTCCGGTGCCGGGACATTCTACAATGAGCAGTTCTTC,CASSSGAGTFYNEQFF
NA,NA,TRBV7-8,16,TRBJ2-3,TGTGCCAGCAGCTCGGCCGGGGGGCAGAGCACAGATACGCAGTATTTT,CASSSAGGQSTDTQYF
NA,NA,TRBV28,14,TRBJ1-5,TGTGCCAGCAGTCCGAACAGGGAAGATCAGCCCCAGCATTTT,CASSPNREDQPQHF
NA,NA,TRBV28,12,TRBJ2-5,TGTGCCAGCAGTTTATCCGGTGAGACCCAGTACTTC,CASSLSGETQYF
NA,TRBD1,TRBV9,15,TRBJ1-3,TGTGCCAGCAGCGAACAGGGGTCGTCTGGAAACACCATATATTTT,CASSEQGSSGNTIYF
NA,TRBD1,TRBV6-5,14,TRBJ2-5,TGTGCCAGCAGCCCCCTTGGACAGGGGTTGACCCAGTACTTC,CASSPLGQGLTQYF
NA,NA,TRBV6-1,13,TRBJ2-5,TGTGCCAGCCGTCCCGAGACAGCAAAGACCCAGTACTTC,CASRPETAKTQYF
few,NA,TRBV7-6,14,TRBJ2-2,TGTGCCAGCAGCTTAAGCTACAACACCGGGGAGCTGTTTTTT,CASSLSYNTGELFF
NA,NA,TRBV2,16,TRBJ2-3,TGTGCCAGCATGGTTCAGAATCCCTCTAGCACAGATACGCAGTATTTT,CASMVQNPSSTDTQYF
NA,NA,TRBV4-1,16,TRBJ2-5,TGCGCCAGCAGCCAAGATCCCGGCCAGGGTGGGGAGACCCAGTACTTC,CASSQDPGQGGETQYF
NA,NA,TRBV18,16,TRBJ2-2,TGTGCCAGCTCGCGAGGACCCGGGATGAACACCGGGGAGCTGTTTTTT,CASSRGPGMNTGELFF
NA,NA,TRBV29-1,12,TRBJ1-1,TGCAGCGTTTCTAGAAAGAACACTGAAGCTTTCTTT,CSVSRKNTEAFF
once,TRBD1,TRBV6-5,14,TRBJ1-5,TGTGCCAGCGGACTGGGACAGGGGATGCAGCCCCAGCATTTT,CASGLGQGMQPQHF
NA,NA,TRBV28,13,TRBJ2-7,TGTGCCAGCAGTTTAGAGGAGGGCGACGAGCAGTACTTC,CASSLEEGDEQYF
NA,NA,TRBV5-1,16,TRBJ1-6,TGCGCCAGCAGAACCATTGACAGCTCCTATAATTCACCCCTCCACTTT,CASRTIDSSYNSPLHF
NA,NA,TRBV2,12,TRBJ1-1,TGTGCCAGCAGTGAAGCGGCCATTGAAGCTTTCTTT,CASSEAAIEAFF
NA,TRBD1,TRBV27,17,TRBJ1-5,TGTGCCAGCAGTTTGTCCAGGGGGGGACAGGAATTGTGGCCCCAGCATTTT,CASSLSRGGQELWPQHF
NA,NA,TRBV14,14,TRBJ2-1,TGTGCCAGCAGCCAAGAACTAGCAGGCGATGAGCAGTTCTTC,CASSQELAGDEQFF
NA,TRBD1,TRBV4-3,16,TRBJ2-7,TGCGCCAGCAGCCAAGATACACAGGGGGCCTCCTACGAGCAGTACTTC,CASSQDTQGASYEQYF
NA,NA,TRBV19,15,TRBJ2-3,TGTGCCAGTAGTACAGGACTTACTGGCACAGATACGCAGTATTTT,CASSTGLTGTDTQYF
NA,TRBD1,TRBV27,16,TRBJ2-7,TGTGCCAGCAGTTTATCAACAGGGGGCAGGTCCTACGAGCAGTACTTC,CASSLSTGGRSYEQYF
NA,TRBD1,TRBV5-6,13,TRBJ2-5,TGTGCCAGCAGCTATGGACAGGGAGAGACCCAGTACTTC,CASSYGQGETQYF
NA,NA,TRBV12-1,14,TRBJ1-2,TGTGCCAGCAAGTCCCCCGAACCACCCCGGGGCTACACCTTC,CASKSPEPPRGYTF
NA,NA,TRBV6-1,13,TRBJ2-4,TGTGCCAGCAGTGAAGGTGCGGGGAGCATTCAGTACTTC,CASSEGAGSIQYF
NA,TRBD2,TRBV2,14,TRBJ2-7,TGTGCCAGCAGGGTGTCGGGGGGGGCCTACGAGCAGTACTTC,CASRVSGGAYEQYF
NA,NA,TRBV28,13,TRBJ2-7,TGTGCCAGCAGTTTGTCACAGAATTACGAGCAGTACTTC,CASSLSQNYEQYF
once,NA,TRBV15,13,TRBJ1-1,TGTGCCACCAGCAGAGAGAGGAACACTGAAGCTTTCTTT,CATSRERNTEAFF
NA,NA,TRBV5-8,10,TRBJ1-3,TGTGCCAGCAGCCTAAACACCATATATTTT,CASSLNTIYF
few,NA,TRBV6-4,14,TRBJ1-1,TGTGCCAGCAGTGAGGAGTACATGGTCACTGAAGCTTTCTTT,CASSEEYMVTEAFF
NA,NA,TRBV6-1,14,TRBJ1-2,TGTGCCAGCAGTGAAGGACTGCAGAACTATGGCTACACCTTC,CASSEGLQNYGYTF
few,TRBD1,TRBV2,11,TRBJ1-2,TGTGCCAGCCCGGGGCAGGGGGTGGGCACCTTC,CASPGQGVGTF
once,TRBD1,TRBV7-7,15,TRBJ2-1,TGTGCTAGCAGTCACGCGGGACAGGGTTACAATGAGCAGTTCTTC,CASSHAGQGYNEQFF
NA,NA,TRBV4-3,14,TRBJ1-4,TGCGCCAGCAGCCAAAGGGACATCCCTGAAAAACTGTTTTTT,CASSQRDIPEKLFF
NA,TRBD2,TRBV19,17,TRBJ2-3,TGTGCCAGTACCCCGGCTAGCGGGGGGGCTAGCACAGATACGCAGTATTTT,CASTPASGGASTDTQYF
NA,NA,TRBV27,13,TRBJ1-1,TGTGCCAGCAGTTTCGACAGGAACACTGAAGCTTTCTTT,CASSFDRNTEAFF
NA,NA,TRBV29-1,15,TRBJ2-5,TGCAGCGTCCATGGGGGGGGCCGTTGGGAAGAGACCCAGTACTTC,CSVHGGGRWEETQYF
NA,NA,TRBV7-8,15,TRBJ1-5,TGTGCCAGCAGCTTCGGGGGTAATAGCAATCAGCCCCAGCATTTT,CASSFGGNSNQPQHF
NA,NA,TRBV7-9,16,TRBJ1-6,TGTGCCAGCAGCTCGACGACAGGTGGCTATAATTCACCCCTCCACTTT,CASSSTTGGYNSPLHF
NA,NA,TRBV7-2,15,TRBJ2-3,TGTGCCAGCAGCTTAGGTCTAGCGCCGACAGATACGCAGTATTTT,CASSLGLAPTDTQYF
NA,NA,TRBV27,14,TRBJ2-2,TGTGCCAGCAGTCCCGGGGCGAACACCGGGGAGCTGTTTTTT,CASSPGANTGELFF
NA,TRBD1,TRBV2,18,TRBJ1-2,TGTGCCAGCAGTGAACGTTGGTCAGGGGGCGACGTGAGGAATGGCTACACCTTC,CASSERWSGGDVRNGYTF
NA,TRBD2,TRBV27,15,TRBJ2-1,TGTGCCAGCAGTTCAGGCGGGGGGGCGATGAATGAGCAGTTCTTC,CASSSGGGAMNEQFF
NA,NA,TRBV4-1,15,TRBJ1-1,TGCGCCAGCAGCCTATTCACAGGACAGAACACTGAAGCTTTCTTT,CASSLFTGQNTEAFF
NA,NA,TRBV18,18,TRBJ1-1,TGTGCCAGCTCACCGCGCTCCCCGGCGGGGGGGATGAACACTGAAGCTTTCTTT,CASSPRSPAGGMNTEAFF
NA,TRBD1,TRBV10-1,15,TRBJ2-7,TGCGCCAGCAGTGATCCGGGACAGGGGGCCTACGAGCAGTACTTC,CASSDPGQGAYEQYF